Below are 14 T cell receptor beta chains sequenced from a single sample in a study of response to subunit inactivated influenza vaccine. One entry per CDR3 protein results from TCRdb running MiXCR on the RT-PCR reads. The sample records some 540,000 distinct CDR3 sequences, under 25% being singletons. This same sample was also part of a study on T cells expressing NK-cell markers. Per that paper: TCR beta cDNA was generated via 5'RACE template switching incorporating UMIs.

The sample in question was CD4+ T cells sorted from PBMCs, obtained 11 to 12 days after vaccination. The receptors come from a man aged 45-60 years who received an inactivated influenza vaccine.

This clonotype was recorded a few times. A read error may produce the germline difference seen at one junction end. This chain uses TRBV7-7 with TRBJ2-5; tentative D call: TRBD1 (6 bases). CDR1 SSHAT and CDR2 FNYEAQ come from the germline V gene (reference sequence). This CDR3 is built from 13 residues. CDR3 amino acids: CASSRDRQRTQYF. CDR3 DNA sequence: TGTGCTAGCAGCCGCGACAGGCAGCGGACCCAGTACTTC.

This clonotype came up a few times. V usage is TRBV28 and J usage is TRBJ2-7; D might be TRBD1 (6 bases). The CDR3 is made up of 13 amino acids. Trimming removed 6 bases from V and 3 bases from J, with 12 bases in between. The germline V gene encodes CDR1 MDHEN and CDR2 SYDVKM. CDR3 sequence reads: CASREPRGYEQYF. The CDR3 coding sequence is TGTGCCAGCAGAGAGCCCAGGGGCTACGAGCAGTACTTC.

In this sample, this clonotype turned up a few times. The chain uses TRBV20-1 and TRBJ1-2; D gene uncertain. V was clipped by 4 bases and J by 3 bases, with 9 bases between them. Germline V gene lookup returns CDR1 DFQATT and CDR2 SNEGSKA (reference sequence). This CDR3 comprises 12 residues. CDR3 amino acids: CSAITGDYGYTF. CDR3 sequence (DNA): TGCAGTGCTATCACCGGCGACTATGGCTACACCTTC.

This clonotype showed up just a few times. The chain employs TRBV7-2 and TRBJ1-5; D unclear. V lost 2 bases and J 1 base, leaving 6 bases between the germline ends. The CDR3 contains 14 residues. Germline V gene sequence: CDR1 SGHTA, CDR2 FQGNSA. CDR3 sequence reads: CASSLKASNQPQHF. The CDR3 bases are TGTGCCAGCAGCTTAAAAGCCAGCAATCAGCCCCAGCATTTT.

V and J are TRBV28 and TRBJ2-1; 12 nucleotides match TRBD2. Germline assignment: CDR1 MDHEN and CDR2 SYDVKM. With V trimmed by 3 bases and J by 8 bases, 5 bases remained unmatched. There are 15 residues in the CDR3. The chain's CDR3 is CASSFPSGGVDEQFF. The DNA for the CDR3 is TGTGCCAGCAGTTTTCCTAGCGGGGGGGTGGATGAGCAGTTCTTC.

This clonotype has just a few counts. The chain employs TRBV14 and TRBJ1-1; the D is unclear. The germline V and J ends were trimmed by 0 bases and 7 bases, with 9 bases remaining between them. Germline assignment: CDR1 SGHDN and CDR2 FVKESK. The CDR3 has 13 amino acids. The CDR3 sequence: CASSQDRTGEAFF. The CDR3 DNA sequence: TGTGCCAGCAGCCAAGATAGGACCGGTGAAGCTTTCTTT.

The sample holds a few counts of this clonotype. The CDR3 coding sequence is TGTGCCAGTAGGGGGAACAGGAAGGGGCTCCAAGAGACCCAGTACTTC. Its protein is CASRGNRKGLQETQYF. The gene calls are TRBV19 and TRBJ2-5; D may be TRBD1 (5 bases). Trimming stripped 6 bases from V and 1 base from J, with 18 bases between. Germline V gene sequence: CDR1 LNHDA, CDR2 SQIVND (reference sequence). This CDR3 comprises 16 residues.

This clonotype was counted at least ten times. The CDR3 coding sequence is TGTGCCAGCAGACAGGCGGGCTCCTACGAGCAGTACTTC. It specifies CASRQAGSYEQYF. J is TRBJ2-7 and V is TRBV25-1; either TRBD1 or TRBD2 may supply D (5 bases each). The V and J ends lost 6 bases and 0 bases respectively, with 9 bases between them. The V gene's germline CDR1 is MGHDK and CDR2 SYGVNS. The CDR3 has 13 residues.

The V call is TRBV19, the J call TRBJ1-3; 7 nucleotides match TRBD1. CDR1 and CDR2 from the germline V gene are LNHDA and SQIVND (reference sequence). Trimming cost V 6 bases and J 4 bases; bases outside gene matches: 6. This CDR3 has 14 residues. The CDR3 DNA reads TGTGCCAGTAGCTGGGGACAGAAAGGAAACACCATATATTTT. Translated, it gives CASSWGQKGNTIYF.

This clonotype has more than one count but fewer than ten. The genes are TRBV7-9 and TRBJ2-2; a weak D match, TRBD2 (5 bases). Trimming removed 6 bases at V and 4 bases at J, with 15 bases between. Germline CDR1 is SEHNR and CDR2 is FQNEAQ (reference sequence). This CDR3 has 15 residues. For the CDR3, the DNA is TGTGCCAGCAGTTCTCCAGCGGATATCACCGGGGAGCTGTTTTTT. This encodes CASSSPADITGELFF.

This rearrangement joins TRBV20-1 to TRBJ2-4; D is unclear. Trimming shortened V by 0 bases and J by 0 bases, and 15 bases separated the two germline ends. The CDR3 sequence is 17 residues long. Germline loops: CDR1 DFQATT, CDR2 SNEGSKA (reference sequence). For the CDR3, the DNA is TGCAGTGCTAGAGATTTCGGCGATCTCGTAGCCAAAAACATTCAGTACTTC. Translated, it gives CSARDFGDLVAKNIQYF.

This clonotype appeared a few times. The rearrangement joins TRBV29-1 to TRBJ2-7, with 11 bases matching TRBD1. The CDR3 covers 15 residues. V was pared by 7 bases and J by 3 bases, with 11 bases of the junction left unmatched. CDR1 and CDR2 from the germline V gene are SQVTM and ANQGSEA. The CDR3 DNA is TGCAGCGGCCAAACCGGGACAGGGGGAGTCTACGAGCAGTACTTC. It translates to CSGQTGTGGVYEQYF.

This clonotype showed up just a few times. This chain connects TRBV12-3 or TRBV12-4 to TRBJ2-2; D is perhaps TRBD1 (6 bases). The CDR3 spans 15 residues. The germline V and J ends were trimmed by 6 bases and 7 bases, with 18 bases remaining between them. As DNA, the CDR3 is TGTGCCAGCAGACCCTTACAGGGTGGAGGCGGGGAGCTGTTTTTT. It yields the protein CASRPLQGGGGELFF.

This clonotype showed up just a few times. The V gene is TRBV11-2, the J gene TRBJ2-7, with TRBD2 matching over 8 bases. Looked up from germline, CDR1 is SGHAT and CDR2 is FQNNGV. V was clipped by 5 bases and J by 6 bases; unmatched bases: 12. This CDR3 region has 15 residues. CDR3 nucleotides: TGTGCCAGCAGCGGATCCGGGACTAGGGCCGGCGAGCAGTACTTC. It specifies CASSGSGTRAGEQYF. The variable domain in full, completed from reference TRBV11-2 and TRBJ2-7, reads EAGVAQSPRYKIIEKRQSVAFWCNPISGHATLYWYQQILGQGPKLLIQFQNNGVVDDSQLPKDRFSAERLKGVDSTLKIQPAKLEDSAVYLCASSGSGTRAGEQYFGPGTRLTVT.